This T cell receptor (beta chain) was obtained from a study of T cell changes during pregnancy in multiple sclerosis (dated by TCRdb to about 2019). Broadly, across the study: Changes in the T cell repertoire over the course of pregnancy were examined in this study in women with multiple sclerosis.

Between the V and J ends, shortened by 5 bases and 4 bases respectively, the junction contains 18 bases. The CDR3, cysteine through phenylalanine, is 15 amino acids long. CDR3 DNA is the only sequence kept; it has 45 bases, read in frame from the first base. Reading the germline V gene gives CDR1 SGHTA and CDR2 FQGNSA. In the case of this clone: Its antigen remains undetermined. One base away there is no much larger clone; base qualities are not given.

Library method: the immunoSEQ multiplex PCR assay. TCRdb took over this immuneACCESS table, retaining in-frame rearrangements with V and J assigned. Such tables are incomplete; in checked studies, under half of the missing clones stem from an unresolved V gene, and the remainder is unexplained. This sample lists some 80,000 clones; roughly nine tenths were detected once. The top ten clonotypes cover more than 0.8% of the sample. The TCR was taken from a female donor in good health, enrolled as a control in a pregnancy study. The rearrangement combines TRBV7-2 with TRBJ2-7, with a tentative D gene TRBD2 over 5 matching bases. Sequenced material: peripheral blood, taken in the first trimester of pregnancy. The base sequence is TGTGCCAGCAGCCCGCCAACGGGAAGGTTGTACGAGCAGTACTTC. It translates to CASSPPTGRLYEQYF.